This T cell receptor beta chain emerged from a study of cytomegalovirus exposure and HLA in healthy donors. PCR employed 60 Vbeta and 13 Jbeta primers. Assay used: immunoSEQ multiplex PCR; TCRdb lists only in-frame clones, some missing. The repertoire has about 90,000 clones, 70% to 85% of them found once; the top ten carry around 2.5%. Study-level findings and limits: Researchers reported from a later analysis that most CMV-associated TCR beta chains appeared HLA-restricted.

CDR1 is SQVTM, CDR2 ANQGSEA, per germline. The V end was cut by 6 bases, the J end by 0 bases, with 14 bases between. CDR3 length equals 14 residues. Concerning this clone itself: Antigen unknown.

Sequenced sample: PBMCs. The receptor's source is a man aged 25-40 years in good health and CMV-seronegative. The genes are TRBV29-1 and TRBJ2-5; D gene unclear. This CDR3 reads CSVNHPRYQETQYF. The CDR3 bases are TGCAGCGTCAATCACCCCCGGTACCAAGAGACCCAGTACTTC.